What follows are 20 T cell receptor beta chains derived from one specimen sequenced in a study of blood T cell repertoires in COVID-19. Clones were read by immunoSEQ multiplex PCR, and TCRdb kept only the in-frame ones, dropping some. Of about 180,000 clones detected, 82% appear once; the ten largest clones hold around a sixth. Sequenced sample: PBMCs or T cells enriched from blood (not recorded which). Source of these receptors: a man in his fifties or sixties who had recovered from COVID-19.

The chain uses TRBV12-5 and TRBJ2-3; possibly TRBD1 for D (6 bases). The CDR3 covers 13 residues. Germline CDR1 LGHNT, CDR2 FRNRAP. V was clipped by 10 bases and J by 3 bases, with 14 bases between them. CDR3 sequence reads: CATGRGGTDTQYF. As DNA, the CDR3 is TGTGCTACCGGGCGAGGGGGTACAGATACGCAGTATTTT.

The genes are TRBV5-1 and TRBJ2-2, with TRBD1 matching 12 bases. The V gene end was trimmed by 7 bases and the J gene end by 7 bases; junction bases not matched to a gene: 17. This CDR3 has 18 residues. Germline CDR1 and CDR2: SGHRS and YFSETQ. Written as DNA, the CDR3 is TGCGCCAGCGGAATCGGGACAGGGGGCGCTGGGTATATCGGGGAGCTGTTTTTT. It is translated as CASGIGTGGAGYIGELFF.

The V and J genes are TRBV9 and TRBJ1-2, with D perhaps matching TRBD1 (6 bases). The CDR3 spans 12 residues. From germline, CDR1 is SGDLS and CDR2 YYNGEE. V dropped 3 bases and J dropped 5 bases, with 8 bases sitting between them. CDR3 coding DNA: TGTGCCAGCAGCGACGACAGGTATGGCTACACCTTC. Residues: CASSDDRYGYTF.

This chain connects TRBV29-1 to TRBJ2-5; no reliable D call. Germline values: CDR1 SQVTM, CDR2 ANQGSEA. The V end was cut by 3 bases, the J end by 5 bases, with 10 bases between. This CDR3 contains 12 residues. CDR3: CSVDGRRETQYF. DNA for the CDR3: TGCAGCGTTGATGGTAGGCGGGAGACCCAGTACTTC.

This clone appeared a single time. In nucleotides, the CDR3 is TGCGCCAGCAGCCCGCTAGCGGGAAGCACAGATACGCAGTATTTT. Translating gives CASSPLAGSTDTQYF. This chain connects TRBV4-1 to TRBJ2-3; 9 bases match TRBD2. The CDR3 is 15 residues long. Germline lookup yields CDR1 MGHRA and CDR2 YSYEKL. V trimming: 4 bases; J trimming: 0 bases; junction bases outside the gene matches: 2.

Only one count was recorded for this clone. This chain joins TRBV11-1 and TRBJ2-1; 14 bases line up with TRBD2. Losses at the gene ends were 4 bases for V and 8 bases for J; bases not matched to a gene: 7. Per the germline V gene, CDR1 is SGHAT and CDR2 is FQDESV (reference sequence). This CDR3 has 16 amino acids. Written as DNA, the CDR3 is TGTGCCAGCAGCTCCCCCGGGACTAGCGGGAGAGATGAGCAGTTCTTC. Its translation is CASSSPGTSGRDEQFF.

The rearrangement uses TRBV6-1 and TRBJ2-2; TRBD2 matches 14 bases. In germline, CDR1 is MNHNS, CDR2 SASEGT. With 4 bases clipped from V and 2 bases from J, the junction kept 6 bases outside the gene matches. CDR3 size: 18 residues. This CDR3 reads CASSARLAGGPNTGELFF. CDR3 bases: TGTGCCAGCAGTGCCCGACTAGCGGGAGGGCCTAACACCGGGGAGCTGTTTTTT.

This clone was seen only a few times. This chain uses TRBV18 with TRBJ2-3; 10 bases are shared with TRBD1. CDR3 length: 15 residues. The ends lost 3 bases at V and 4 bases at J; junction bases unmatched: 4. CDR1 and CDR2 from the germline V gene are KGHSH and LQKENI. CDR3 sequence reads: CASSPGQGIADTQYF. DNA of the CDR3: TGTGCCAGCTCACCGGGACAGGGGATAGCAGATACGCAGTATTTT.

This chain connects TRBV19 to TRBJ1-1, with a weak D call TRBD1 (5 bases). The CDR3 is 13 amino acids. V was cut by 5 bases and J by 0 bases, with 7 bases left in between. The V gene's germline CDR1 is LNHDA and CDR2 SQIVND (reference sequence). The CDR3 coding sequence is TGTGCCAGTAGTTGGGGCATGAACACTGAAGCTTTCTTT. This sequence encodes CASSWGMNTEAFF. Full variable domain (rest looked up from reference TRBV19 and TRBJ1-1): DGGITQSPKYLFRKEGQNVTLSCEQNLNHDAMYWYRQDPGQGLRLIYYSQIVNDFQKGDIAEGYSVSREKKESFPLTVTSAQKNPTAFYLCASSWGMNTEAFFGQGTRLTVV.

The chain combines TRBV5-1 with TRBJ2-2; a weak D match, TRBD1 (6 bases). The CDR3 length is 15 residues. From germline, CDR1 is SGHRS and CDR2 YFSETQ. The V and J ends lost 0 bases and 4 bases respectively, with 10 bases between them. CDR3 sequence reads: CASSLGGQFTGELFF. The CDR3 coding sequence is TGCGCCAGCAGCTTGGGCGGACAGTTCACCGGGGAGCTGTTTTTT.

The genes are TRBV7-6 and TRBJ2-2, with D possibly being TRBD2 (6 bases). The V end was cut by 0 bases, the J end by 5 bases, with 7 bases between. This CDR3 has 14 amino acids. Germline CDR1 SGHVS, CDR2 FNYEAQ. In DNA, the CDR3 is TGTGCCAGCAGCTTAGCGGGGGGAACCGGGGAGCTGTTTTTT. This encodes CASSLAGGTGELFF.

This rearrangement joins TRBV7-8 to TRBJ1-1, with 7 bases fitting TRBD1. The germline V gene encodes CDR1 SGHVS and CDR2 FQNEAQ. This CDR3 contains 15 residues. V shed 5 bases, J shed 5 bases, and the junction held 11 bases outside the gene matches. The CDR3 DNA reads as TGTGCCAGCAGCCTTTGGACAGGCAAATCAACTGAAGCTTTCTTT. It translates to CASSLWTGKSTEAFF.

The gene calls are TRBV30 and TRBJ2-5, with D hard to call. V gave up 4 bases and J gave up 4 bases, with 7 bases separating them. CDR1 GTSNPN and CDR2 SVGIG come from the germline V gene (reference sequence). This CDR3 spans 11 amino acids. The CDR3 bases are TGTGCCTGGATGTCGGGAGAGACCCAGTACTTC. Protein sequence: CAWMSGETQYF. The variable domain in full, with the rest retrieved from reference TRBV30 and TRBJ2-5, is SQTIHQWPATLVQPVGSPLSLECTVEGTSNPNLYWYRQAAGRGLQLLFYSVGIGQISSEVPQNLSASRPQDRQFILSSKKLLLSDSGFYLCAWMSGETQYFGPGTRLLVL.

The genes are TRBV5-1 and TRBJ2-1; TRBD2 matches at 11 bases. Germline V gene sequence: CDR1 SGHRS, CDR2 YFSETQ. The CDR3 runs to 16 residues. Trimming at V came to 2 bases and at J to 5 bases, leaving 6 bases not matched to a gene. The CDR3 reads CASSLALAGVNNEQFF. The CDR3 bases are TGCGCCAGCAGCTTAGCACTAGCGGGAGTCAACAATGAGCAGTTCTTC.

The chain recombines TRBV28 with TRBJ1-5; D gene unclear. Trimming removed 3 bases at V and 0 bases at J, with 9 bases between. The germline gives CDR1 MDHEN, CDR2 SYDVKM. This CDR3 contains 15 residues. CDR3 region: CASSFMLASNQPQHF. The CDR3 region has the DNA TGTGCCAGCAGTTTTATGTTGGCTAGCAATCAGCCCCAGCATTTT.

This chain joins TRBV7-3 and TRBJ1-6, with 9 bases that match TRBD1. Per germline, CDR1 SGHTA and CDR2 FQGTGA. Trimming cost V 5 bases and J 5 bases; bases outside gene matches: 7. The CDR3 sequence is 16 residues long. The CDR3 region is CASSPRGQGNNSPLHF. CDR3 sequence (DNA): TGTGCCAGCAGCCCCCGTGGACAGGGGAATAATTCACCCCTCCACTTT.

This clone occurred a few times. CDR3 DNA sequence: TGTGCCAGCAGCTTAGCGGGGACTAGCGGTACCGGGGAGCTGTTTTTT. Amino acid sequence: CASSLAGTSGTGELFF. The chain links TRBV7-9 to TRBJ2-2, with 11 bases fitting TRBD2. The germline gives CDR1 SEHNR, CDR2 FQNEAQ (reference sequence). The CDR3 spans 16 residues. After removal of 0 bases from V and 5 bases from J, the junction contained 2 bases not matched to a gene.

Concerning this clone: Other DNA sequences in this specimen translate into the identical CDR3. The rearrangement uses TRBV12-3 or TRBV12-4 and TRBJ1-4, with 7 bases fitting TRBD1. The CDR3 is 13 residues long. The V and J ends lost 5 bases and 6 bases, in that order; junction bases with no gene match: 3. The CDR3, as DNA: TGTGCCAGCAGTCGAACAGGGGATGAAAAACTGTTTTTT. Protein product: CASSRTGDEKLFF.

V is TRBV19 and J is TRBJ2-7; 11 nucleotides agree with TRBD1. The V segment lost 8 bases and the J segment 5 bases; nucleotides outside the gene matches: 5. Per the germline V gene, CDR1 is LNHDA and CDR2 is SQIVND (reference sequence). The CDR3 consists of 13 residues. The CDR3 nucleotides read TGTGCCAGTGGCCGGGACAGGGGGAACGAGCAGTACTTC. It translates to CASGRDRGNEQYF.

The chain uses TRBV6-5 and TRBJ1-4; TRBD1 aligns across 10 bases. V trimming: 6 bases; J trimming: 8 bases; junction bases outside the gene matches: 3. The CDR3 has 13 amino acids. The V gene's germline CDR1 is MNHEY and CDR2 SVGAGI. This CDR3 is CASSGTGVEKLFF. The CDR3 DNA sequence: TGTGCCAGCAGCGGGACAGGGGTCGAAAAACTGTTTTTT.